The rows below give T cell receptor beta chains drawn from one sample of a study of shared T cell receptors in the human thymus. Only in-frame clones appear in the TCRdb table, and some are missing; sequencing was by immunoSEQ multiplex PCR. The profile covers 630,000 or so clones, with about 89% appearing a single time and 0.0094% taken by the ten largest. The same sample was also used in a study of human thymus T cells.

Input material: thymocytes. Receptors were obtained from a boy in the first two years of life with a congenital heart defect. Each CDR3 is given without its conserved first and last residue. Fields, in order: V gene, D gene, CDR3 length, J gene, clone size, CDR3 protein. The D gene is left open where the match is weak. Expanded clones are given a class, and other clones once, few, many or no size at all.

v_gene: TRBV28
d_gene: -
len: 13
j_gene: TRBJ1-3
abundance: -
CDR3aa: ASSSAGLSGNTIY

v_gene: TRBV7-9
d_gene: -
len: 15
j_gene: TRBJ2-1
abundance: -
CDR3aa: ASSLLAEPHSANEQF

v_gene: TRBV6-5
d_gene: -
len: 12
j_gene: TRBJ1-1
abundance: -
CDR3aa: ASSYSGRNTEAF

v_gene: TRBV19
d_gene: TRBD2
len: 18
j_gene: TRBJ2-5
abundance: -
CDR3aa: ASSPPTILAGDATQETQY

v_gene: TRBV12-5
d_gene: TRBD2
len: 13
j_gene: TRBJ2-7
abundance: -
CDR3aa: ASGLVLAGTYEQY

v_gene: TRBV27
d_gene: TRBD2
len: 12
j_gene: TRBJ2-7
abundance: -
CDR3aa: ARGLAGGPYEQY

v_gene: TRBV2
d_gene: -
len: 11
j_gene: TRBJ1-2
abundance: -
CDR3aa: ASSEGGGNGYT

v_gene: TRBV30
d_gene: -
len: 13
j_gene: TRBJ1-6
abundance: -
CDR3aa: AWAQQRSYNSPLH

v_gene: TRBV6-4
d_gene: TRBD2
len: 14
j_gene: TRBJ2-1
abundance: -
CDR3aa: ASSPGLAGAYNEQF

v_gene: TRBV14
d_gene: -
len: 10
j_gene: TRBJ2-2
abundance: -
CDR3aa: ASSHGDGELF

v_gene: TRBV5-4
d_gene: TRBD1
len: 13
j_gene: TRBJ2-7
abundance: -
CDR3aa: ASSKSRDSSYEQY

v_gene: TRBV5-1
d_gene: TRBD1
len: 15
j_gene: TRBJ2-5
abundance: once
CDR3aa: ASSPGRRDRDQETQY

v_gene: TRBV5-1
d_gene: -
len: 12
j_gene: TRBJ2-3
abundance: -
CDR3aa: ASSLFGLTDTQY

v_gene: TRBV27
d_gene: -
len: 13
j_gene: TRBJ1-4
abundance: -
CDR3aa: ASRCRGGDNEKLF

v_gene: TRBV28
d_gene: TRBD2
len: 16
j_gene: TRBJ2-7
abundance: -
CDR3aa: ASKAGLAGGQSSYEQY

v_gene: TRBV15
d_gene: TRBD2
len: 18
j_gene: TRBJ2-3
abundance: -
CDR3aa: ATSRDKAGKGVAGVDTQY

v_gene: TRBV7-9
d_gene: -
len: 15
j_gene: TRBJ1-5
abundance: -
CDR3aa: ASSLISEGQGNQPQH

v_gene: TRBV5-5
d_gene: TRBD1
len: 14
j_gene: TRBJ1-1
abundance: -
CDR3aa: ASSLQGALFYTEAF

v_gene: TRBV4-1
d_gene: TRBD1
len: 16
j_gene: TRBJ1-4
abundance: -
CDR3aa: ASSQDPIDRGLCEKLF

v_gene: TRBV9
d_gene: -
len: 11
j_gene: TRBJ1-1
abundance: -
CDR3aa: ASSPGLNTEAF

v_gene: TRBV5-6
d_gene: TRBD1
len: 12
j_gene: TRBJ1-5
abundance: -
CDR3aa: ASSFGTGNQPQH

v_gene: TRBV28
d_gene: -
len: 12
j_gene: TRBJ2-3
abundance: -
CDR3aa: ASSPILEKDTQY

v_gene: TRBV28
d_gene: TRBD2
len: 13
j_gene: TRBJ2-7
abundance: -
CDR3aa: ASSPHLAGDYEQY

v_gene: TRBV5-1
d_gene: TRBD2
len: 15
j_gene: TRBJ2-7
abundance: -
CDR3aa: ASSLAGLAGGAYEQY

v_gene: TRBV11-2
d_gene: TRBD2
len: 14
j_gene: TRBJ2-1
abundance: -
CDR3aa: ASSLITSGSGWEQF

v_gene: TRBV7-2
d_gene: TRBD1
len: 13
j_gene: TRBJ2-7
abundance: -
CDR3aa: ASSLADRGWEEQY

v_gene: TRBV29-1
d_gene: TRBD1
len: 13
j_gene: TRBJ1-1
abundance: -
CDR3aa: SAVVGTQGVTEAF

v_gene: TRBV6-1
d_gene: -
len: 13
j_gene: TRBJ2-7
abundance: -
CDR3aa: ASSGDRWSPYEQY

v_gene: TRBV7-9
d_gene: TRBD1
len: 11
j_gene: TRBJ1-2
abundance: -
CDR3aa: ASSGTANYGYT

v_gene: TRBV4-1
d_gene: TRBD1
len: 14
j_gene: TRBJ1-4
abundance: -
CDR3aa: ASSQSRGPTNEKLF

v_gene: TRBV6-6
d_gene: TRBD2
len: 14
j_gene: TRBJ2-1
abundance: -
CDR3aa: ASSYGVGGVYNEQF

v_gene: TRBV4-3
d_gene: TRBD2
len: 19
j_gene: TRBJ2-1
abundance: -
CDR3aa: ASSQGKRLAGGLSSYNEQF

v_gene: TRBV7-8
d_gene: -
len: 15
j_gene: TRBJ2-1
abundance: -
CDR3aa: ASSLADSAWRINEQF

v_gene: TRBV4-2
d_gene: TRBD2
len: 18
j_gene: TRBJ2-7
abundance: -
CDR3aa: ASSPELRLGLAGQPYEQY

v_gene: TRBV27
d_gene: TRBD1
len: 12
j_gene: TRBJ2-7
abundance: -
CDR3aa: ASSFRDRAYEQY